This TCR beta chain was retrieved from a study of Graves' ophthalmopathy and Graves' hyperthyroidism. Study-level findings and limits: Most thyroid clonotypes expanded beyond 0.001 frequency were also found in blood.

This clonotype was detected a few times. Its antigen is not known. This CDR3 has 12 residues. The V gene lost 7 bases and the J gene lost 4 bases, with 10 bases spanning the gap. For repertoire sequencing, the TCR beta CDR3 regions were amplified from RNA transcripts. In the first round, RT-PCR was carried out with HTBI primers, and a multiplex PCR formed the second round. One entry per CDR3 protein results from TCRdb running MiXCR on the multiplex PCR reads. This table has about 240,000 distinct CDR3 sequences, around 50% appearing once. The material sequenced was peripheral blood. The source is an adult man with Graves' ophthalmopathy. The V gene is TRBV12-3 or TRBV12-4, the J gene TRBJ1-2; tentatively, D is TRBD1 (5 bases). DNA for the CDR3: TGTGCCAGCAAAGAGGGGCGCTATGGCTACACCTTC. Translation gives CASKEGRYGYTF.